The 4 T cell receptor beta chains below were found in one sample sequenced in a study of blood T cell repertoires in COVID-19. Some clones are missing from TCRdb's copy, which holds only in-frame ones; the method was immunoSEQ multiplex PCR. The sample includes about 250,000 clones, around 85% seen only once; the top ten take 6% to 7%. Input material: peripheral blood. The source is an older woman with active or convalescent COVID-19.

CDR3: CASRRTGTGELFF. The CDR3 DNA sequence: TGTGCCAGCAGGAGGACAGGGACCGGGGAGCTGTTTTTT. The chain links TRBV2 to TRBJ2-2; 8 nucleotides align to TRBD1. With 6 bases clipped from V and 5 bases from J, the junction kept 2 bases outside the gene matches. CDR1 SNHLY and CDR2 FYNNEI come from the germline V gene. The CDR3 has 13 amino acids.

The V gene is TRBV9, the J gene TRBJ2-5; tentatively, D is TRBD2 (6 bases). This CDR3 spans 15 amino acids. V was cut by 4 bases and J by 2 bases, with 15 bases left in between. From germline, CDR1 is SGDLS and CDR2 YYNGEE. CDR3 loop: CASSLYDGGQETQYF. CDR3 coding DNA: TGTGCCAGCAGCCTTTACGACGGGGGACAAGAGACCCAGTACTTC.

The chain carries TRBV20-1 and TRBJ2-3; D gene ambiguous. This CDR3 contains 10 residues. Germline V gene lookup returns CDR1 DFQATT and CDR2 SNEGSKA (reference sequence). The CDR3 coding sequence is TGCAGCCCCCTAGCAGATACGCAGTATTTT. As protein: CSPLADTQYF.

The rearrangement uses TRBV10-1 and TRBJ1-2; D perhaps matches TRBD1 (5 bases). Between the trimmed V and J ends, which lost 4 bases and 5 bases, there was a span of 11 bases. CDR1 and CDR2 from the germline V gene are WNHNN and SYGVQD (reference sequence). The CDR3 contains 13 residues. CDR3 nucleotide sequence: TGCGCCAGCAGTGCTGAGACAGAGTATGGCTACACCTTC. Its protein is CASSAETEYGYTF.